This TCR beta chain was profiled in a study of OX40 agonist ivuxolimab in advanced cancers. Sequencing was performed with immunoSEQ multiplex PCR; in TCRdb, only in-frame clones are kept and a portion is missing. The sample lists roughly 98,000 clones, around 85% occurring once. Germline V CDR1 and CDR2: SGHTS, YDEGEE. This CDR3 contains 15 residues. The ends lost 2 bases at V and 1 base at J; junction bases unmatched: 5. The chain carries TRBV5-8 and TRBJ2-5, with 7 nucleotides matching TRBD1. The input for sequencing was CD4+ or CD8+ T cells sorted from blood, taken in a trial of the OX40 agonist ivuxolimab. This receptor was obtained from an adult with an advanced solid tumor such as melanoma, head and neck, liver or kidney cancer. The DNA for the CDR3 is TGTGCCAGCAGCTTTCCCAGGGGGTCCCAAGAGACCCAGTACTTC. It encodes CASSFPRGSQETQYF. Filled out from reference TRBV5-8 and TRBJ2-5, the complete variable domain reads EAGVTQSPTHLIKTRGQQATLRCSPISGHTSVYWYQQALGLGLQFLLWYDEGEERNRGNFPPRFSGRQFPNYSSELNVNALELEDSALYLCASSFPRGSQETQYFGPGTRLLVL.